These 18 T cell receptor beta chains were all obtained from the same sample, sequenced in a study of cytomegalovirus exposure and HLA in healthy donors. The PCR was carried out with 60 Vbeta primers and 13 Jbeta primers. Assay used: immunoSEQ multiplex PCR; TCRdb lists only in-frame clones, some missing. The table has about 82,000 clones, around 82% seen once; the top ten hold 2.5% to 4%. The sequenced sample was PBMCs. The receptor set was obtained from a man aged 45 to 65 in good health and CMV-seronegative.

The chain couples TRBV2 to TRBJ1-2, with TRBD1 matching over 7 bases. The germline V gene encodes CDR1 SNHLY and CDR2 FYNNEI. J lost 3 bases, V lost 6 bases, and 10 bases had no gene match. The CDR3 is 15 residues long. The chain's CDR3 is CASSNLQGSHYGYTF. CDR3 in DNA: TGTGCCAGCAGCAACCTACAGGGGAGTCACTATGGCTACACCTTC.

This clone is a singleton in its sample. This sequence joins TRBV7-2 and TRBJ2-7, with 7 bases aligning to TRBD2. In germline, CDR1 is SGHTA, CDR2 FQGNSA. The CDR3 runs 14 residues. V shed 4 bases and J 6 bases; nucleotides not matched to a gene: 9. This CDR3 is CASSYFGGGGEQYF. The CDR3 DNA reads TGTGCCAGCAGCTACTTTGGCGGCGGGGGCGAGCAGTACTTC.

The CDR3 spells CASSFYGGASFNEQFF. In DNA, the CDR3 is TGTGCCAGCAGCTTTTACGGGGGGGCCTCATTCAATGAGCAGTTCTTC. The J gene is TRBJ2-1, the V gene TRBV5-4; 8 nucleotides align to TRBD2. Trimming removed 2 bases from V and 6 bases from J; junction bases left unmatched: 10. The CDR3 loop spans 16 amino acids. CDR1 and CDR2 (germline): SGHNT, YYREEE (reference sequence).

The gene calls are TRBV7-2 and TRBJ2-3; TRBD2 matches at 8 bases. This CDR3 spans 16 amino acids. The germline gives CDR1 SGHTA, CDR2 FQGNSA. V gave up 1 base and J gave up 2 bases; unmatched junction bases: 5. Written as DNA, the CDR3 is TGTGCCAGCAGCTTAGAGGCGGGGGGCCCCACAGATACGCAGTATTTT. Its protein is CASSLEAGGPTDTQYF. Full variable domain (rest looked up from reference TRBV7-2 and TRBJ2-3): GAGVSQSPSNKVTEKGKDVELRCDPISGHTALYWYRQSLGQGLEFLIYFQGNSAPDKSGLPSDRFSAERTGGSVSTLTIQRTQQEDSAVYLCASSLEAGGPTDTQYFGPGTRLTVL.

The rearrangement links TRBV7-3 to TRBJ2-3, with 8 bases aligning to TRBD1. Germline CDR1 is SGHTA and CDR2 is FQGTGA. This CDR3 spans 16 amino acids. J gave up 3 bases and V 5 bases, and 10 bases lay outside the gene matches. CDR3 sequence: CASSPGGRGRTDTQYF. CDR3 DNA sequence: TGTGCCAGCAGCCCAGGGGGCAGGGGAAGGACAGATACGCAGTATTTT.

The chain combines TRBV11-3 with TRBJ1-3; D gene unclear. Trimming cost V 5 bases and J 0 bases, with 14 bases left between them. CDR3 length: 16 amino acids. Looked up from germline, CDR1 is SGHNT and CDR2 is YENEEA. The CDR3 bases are TGTGCCAGCAGCCCCCCCGGACTCCTCTCTGGAAACACCATATATTTT. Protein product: CASSPPGLLSGNTIYF.

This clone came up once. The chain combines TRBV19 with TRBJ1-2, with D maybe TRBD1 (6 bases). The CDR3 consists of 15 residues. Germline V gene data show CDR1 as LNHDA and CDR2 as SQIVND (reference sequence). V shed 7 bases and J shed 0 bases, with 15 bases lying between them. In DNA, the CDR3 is TGTGCCAGTACCGATGAGGCAGGGGCTAACTATGGCTACACCTTC. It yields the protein CASTDEAGANYGYTF.

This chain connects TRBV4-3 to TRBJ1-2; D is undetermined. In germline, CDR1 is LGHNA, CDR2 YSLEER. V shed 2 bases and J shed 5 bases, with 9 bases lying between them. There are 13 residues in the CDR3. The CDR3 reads CASSQRTGYGYTF. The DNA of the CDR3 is TGCGCCAGCAGCCAAAGGACGGGGTATGGCTACACCTTC.

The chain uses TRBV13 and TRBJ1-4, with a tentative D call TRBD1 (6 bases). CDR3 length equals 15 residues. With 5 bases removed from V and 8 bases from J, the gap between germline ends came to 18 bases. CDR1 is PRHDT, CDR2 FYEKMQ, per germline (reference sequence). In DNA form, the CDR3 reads TGTGCCAGCAGCCCTACGTGGGAGGGGGACGAAAAACTGTTTTTT. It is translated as CASSPTWEGDEKLFF.

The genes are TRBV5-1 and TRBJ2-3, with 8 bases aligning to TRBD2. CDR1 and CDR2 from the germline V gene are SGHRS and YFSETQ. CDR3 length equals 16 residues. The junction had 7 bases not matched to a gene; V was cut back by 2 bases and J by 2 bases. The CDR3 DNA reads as TGCGCCAGCAGCTTCGTTAGCGGGGTTGCCACAGATACGCAGTATTTT. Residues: CASSFVSGVATDTQYF.

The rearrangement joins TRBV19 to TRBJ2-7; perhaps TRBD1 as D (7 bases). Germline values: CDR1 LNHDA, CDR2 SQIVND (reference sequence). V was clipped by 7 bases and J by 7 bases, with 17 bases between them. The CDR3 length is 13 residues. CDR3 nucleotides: TGTGCCAGTACTCCAGGGGGGAAGAGGGAGCAGTACTTC. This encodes CASTPGGKREQYF.

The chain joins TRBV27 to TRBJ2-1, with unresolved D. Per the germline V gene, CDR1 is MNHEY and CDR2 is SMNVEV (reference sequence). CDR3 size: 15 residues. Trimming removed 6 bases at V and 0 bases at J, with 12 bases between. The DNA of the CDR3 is TGTGCCAGCAGGCTCTCGTCGAGCTCCTACAATGAGCAGTTCTTC. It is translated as CASRLSSSSYNEQFF.

For the CDR3, the DNA is TGTGCCAGCAGTTTGTCGGGGACAGCTAGCAATCAGCCCCAGCATTTT. Translated, it gives CASSLSGTASNQPQHF. The chain has TRBV27 and TRBJ1-5, with 7 bases aligning to TRBD1. The CDR3 is 16 residues long. The V gene's germline CDR1 is MNHEY and CDR2 SMNVEV (reference sequence). J lost 0 bases, V lost 3 bases, and 5 bases had no gene match.

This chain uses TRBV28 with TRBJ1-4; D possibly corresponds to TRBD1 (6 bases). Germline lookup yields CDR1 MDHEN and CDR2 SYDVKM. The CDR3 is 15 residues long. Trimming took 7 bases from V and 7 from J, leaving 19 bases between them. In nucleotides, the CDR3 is TGTGCCAGCATCCTTGGGGGGGCAGGCCCTGAAAAACTGTTTTTT. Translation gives CASILGGAGPEKLFF.

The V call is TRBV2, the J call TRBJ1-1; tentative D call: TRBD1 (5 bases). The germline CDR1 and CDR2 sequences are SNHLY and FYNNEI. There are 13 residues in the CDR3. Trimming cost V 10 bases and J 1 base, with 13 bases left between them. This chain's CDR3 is CATSWGRNTEAFF. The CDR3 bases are TGTGCCACCTCCTGGGGCAGGAACACTGAAGCTTTCTTT. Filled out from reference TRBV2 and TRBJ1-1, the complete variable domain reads EPEVTQTPSHQVTQMGQEVILRCVPISNHLYFYWYRQILGQKVEFLVSFYNNEISEKSEIFDDQFSVERPDGSNFTLKIRSTKLEDSAMYFCATSWGRNTEAFFGQGTRLTVV.

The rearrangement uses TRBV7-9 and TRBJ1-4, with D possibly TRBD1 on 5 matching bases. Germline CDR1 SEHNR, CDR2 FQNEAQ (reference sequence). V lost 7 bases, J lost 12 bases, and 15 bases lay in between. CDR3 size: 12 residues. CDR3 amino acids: CASNLRGTELFF. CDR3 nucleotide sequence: TGTGCCAGCAACTTGCGGGGGACGGAACTGTTTTTT. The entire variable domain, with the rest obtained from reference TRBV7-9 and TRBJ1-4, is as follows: DTGVSQNPRHKITKRGQNVTFRCDPISEHNRLYWYRQTLGQGPEFLTYFQNEAQLEKSRLLSDRFSAERPKGSFSTLEIQRTEQGDSAMYLCASNLRGTELFFGSGTQLSVL.

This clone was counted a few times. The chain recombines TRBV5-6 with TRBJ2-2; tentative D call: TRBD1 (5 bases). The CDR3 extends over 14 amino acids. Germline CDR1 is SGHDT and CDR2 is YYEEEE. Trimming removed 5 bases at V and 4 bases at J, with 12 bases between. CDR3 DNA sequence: TGTGCCAGCAGTAGACGACAGCTCACCGGGGAGCTGTTTTTT. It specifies CASSRRQLTGELFF.

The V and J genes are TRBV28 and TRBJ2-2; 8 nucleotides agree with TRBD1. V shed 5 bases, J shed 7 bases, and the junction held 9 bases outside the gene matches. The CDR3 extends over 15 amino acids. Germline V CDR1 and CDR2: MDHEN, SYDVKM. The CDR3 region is CASSPSTGANGELFF. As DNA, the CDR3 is TGTGCCAGCAGTCCGTCGACAGGGGCCAACGGGGAGCTGTTTTTT.